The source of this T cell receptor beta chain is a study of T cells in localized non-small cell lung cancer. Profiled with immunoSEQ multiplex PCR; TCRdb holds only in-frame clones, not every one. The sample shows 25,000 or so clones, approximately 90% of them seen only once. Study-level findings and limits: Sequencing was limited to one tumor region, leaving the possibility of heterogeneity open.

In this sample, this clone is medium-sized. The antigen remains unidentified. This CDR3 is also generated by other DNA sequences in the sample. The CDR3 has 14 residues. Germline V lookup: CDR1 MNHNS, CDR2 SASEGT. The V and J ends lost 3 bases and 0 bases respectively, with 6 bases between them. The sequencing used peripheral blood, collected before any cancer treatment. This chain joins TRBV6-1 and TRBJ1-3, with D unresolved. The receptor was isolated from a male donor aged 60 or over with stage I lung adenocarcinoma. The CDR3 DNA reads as TGTGCCAGCAGTGACGGTAGCTCTGGAAACACCATATATTTT. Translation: CASSDGSSGNTIYF.